A selection of T cell receptor beta chains follows, all from one sample in a study of cytomegalovirus exposure and HLA in healthy donors. This table comes from immunoSEQ multiplex PCR, and its TCRdb copy is limited to in-frame clones, with some not included. Of around 150,000 clones detected, roughly 80% appear once; the ten largest clones hold 4% to 5.5%. Sample: PBMCs. The receptor source for this set is a man aged 25-40 years in good health and CMV-seronegative. Both conserved end residues are part of each CDR3. D genes are given only for firm matches. Clone size is given for some rows only: seen once, a few or many times, or a class if the clone is expanded.

-	TRBV5-1	-	TRBJ2-3	CASSPSGTDTQYF	TGCGCCAGCAGCCCCTCGGGCACAGATACGCAGTATTTT
TRBD1	TRBV27	once	TRBJ1-4	CASSGTGMGEKLFF	TGTGCCAGCAGTGGGACAGGGATGGGTGAAAAACTGTTTTTT
TRBD2	TRBV5-1	-	TRBJ2-3	CASSLEAGGGNTQYF	TGCGCCAGCAGCTTGGAAGCGGGGGGGGGAAATACGCAGTATTTT
-	TRBV27	-	TRBJ1-2	CASSFHSINIGNYGYTF	TGTGCCAGCAGTTTCCACAGCATAAACATAGGCAACTATGGCTACACCTTC
-	TRBV27	once	TRBJ2-7	CASSFVGDRLTYEQYF	TGTGCCAGCAGTTTTGTCGGTGACAGGCTTACCTACGAGCAGTACTTC
TRBD2	TRBV27	-	TRBJ2-7	CASSSPGPGGEQYF	TGTGCCAGCAGTAGCCCGGGACCGGGGGGCGAGCAGTACTTC
TRBD1	TRBV28	-	TRBJ1-1	CASRVRDRRPLLNTEAFF	TGTGCCAGCAGGGTCCGGGACAGGCGACCCTTATTGAACACTGAAGCTTTCTTT
-	TRBV7-8	-	TRBJ1-2	CASSLEDKYYGYTF	TGTGCCAGCAGCTTAGAGGACAAGTACTATGGCTACACCTTC
TRBD2	TRBV9	once	TRBJ2-5	CASSVARAGGDETQYF	TGTGCCAGCAGCGTAGCTAGGGCGGGGGGGGACGAGACCCAGTACTTC
TRBD1	TRBV30	-	TRBJ1-3	CAWRRTGEGNTIYF	TGTGCCTGGAGACGAACAGGGGAAGGAAACACCATATATTTT
-	TRBV29-1	-	TRBJ2-1	CSETSGVYNEQFF	TGCAGCGAAACCTCGGGGGTCTACAATGAGCAGTTCTTC
TRBD1	TRBV9	-	TRBJ2-2	CASSVNYRGNTGELFF	TGTGCCAGCAGCGTCAACTACAGGGGGAACACCGGGGAGCTGTTTTTT
TRBD2	TRBV5-6	-	TRBJ2-7	CASSGRLAVINEQYF	TGTGCCAGCAGCGGCCGACTAGCGGTAATCAACGAGCAGTACTTC
TRBD1	TRBV28	-	TRBJ1-2	CASSSLTRTGPYGYTF	TGTGCCAGCAGCTCACTTACTAGGACAGGCCCTTATGGCTACACCTTC
-	TRBV18	-	TRBJ1-5	CASVRGSNQPQHF	TGTGCCAGCGTAAGGGGAAGCAATCAGCCCCAGCATTTT
TRBD2	TRBV9	-	TRBJ2-1	CASSVAAGGPDEQFF	TGTGCCAGCAGCGTAGCTGCGGGGGGCCCAGATGAGCAGTTCTTC
-	TRBV5-1	-	TRBJ2-2	CASSLVLSANTGELFF	TGCGCCAGCAGCTTGGTATTAAGCGCGAACACCGGGGAGCTGTTTTTT
TRBD1	TRBV30	-	TRBJ1-1	CAWRGGTGGMNTEAFF	TGTGCCTGGAGAGGGGGGACAGGGGGTATGAACACTGAAGCTTTCTTT
TRBD1	TRBV19	once	TRBJ2-7	CASSPGTGYYEQYF	TGTGCCAGTAGTCCCGGGACAGGCTACTACGAGCAGTACTTC
-	TRBV14	few	TRBJ1-2	CASSQITGLHGGYTF	TGTGCCAGCAGCCAAATTACAGGGTTACACGGTGGCTACACCTTC
-	TRBV7-9	-	TRBJ2-6	CASGTYQGSGANVLTF	TGTGCCAGCGGAACGTACCAGGGTTCTGGGGCCAACGTCCTGACTTTC
TRBD1	TRBV5-4	once	TRBJ2-2	CASSFGTGLTGELFF	TGTGCCAGCAGCTTCGGGACAGGGTTAACCGGGGAGCTGTTTTTT
-	TRBV5-1	-	TRBJ1-1	CASSSQTGNTEAFF	TGCGCCAGCAGCTCCCAAACAGGGAACACTGAAGCTTTCTTT
TRBD2	TRBV4-3	-	TRBJ2-1	CASSPGLAKSYNEQFF	TGCGCCAGCAGCCCTGGACTAGCGAAGTCCTACAATGAGCAGTTCTTC
-	TRBV29-1	once	TRBJ2-3	CSVRRGITDTQYF	TGCAGCGTTCGGAGGGGCATCACAGATACGCAGTATTTT
-	TRBV7-2	-	TRBJ2-7	CASSLAGNYEQYF	TGTGCCAGCAGCTTAGCGGGCAACTACGAGCAGTACTTC
TRBD2	TRBV9	-	TRBJ2-2	CASSGGGAYTGELFF	TGTGCCAGCAGCGGGGGAGGGGCCTACACCGGGGAGCTGTTTTTT
-	TRBV29-1	-	TRBJ2-3	CSAWGGPSTDTQYF	TGCAGCGCCTGGGGGGGCCCTAGCACAGATACGCAGTATTTT
-	TRBV19	-	TRBJ1-2	CASRPDVVGNYGYTF	TGTGCCAGTAGACCCGACGTCGTCGGGAACTATGGCTACACCTTC
TRBD1	TRBV19	-	TRBJ2-1	CASRTQGAKVNEQFF	TGTGCCAGTAGAACACAGGGGGCAAAGGTGAATGAGCAGTTCTTC
TRBD1	TRBV5-1	-	TRBJ2-6	CASSRLQGAGANVLTF	TGCGCCAGCAGCAGACTACAGGGGGCTGGGGCCAACGTCCTGACTTTC
-	TRBV21-1	-	TRBJ2-3	CARVIPGGREGTDTQYF	TGTGCCAGAGTTATACCAGGGGGCCGGGAAGGGACAGATACGCAGTATTTT
TRBD1	TRBV27	once	TRBJ1-1	CASSLSGQIEAFF	TGTGCCAGCAGTTTATCGGGACAGATTGAAGCTTTCTTT
-	TRBV7-9	-	TRBJ2-5	CASSKQGLEETQYF	TGTGCCAGCAGCAAACAGGGCCTAGAAGAGACCCAGTACTTC
-	TRBV14	-	TRBJ2-1	CASSQAGHQPYNEQFF	TGTGCCAGCAGCCAAGCGGGACACCAGCCTTACAATGAGCAGTTCTTC
TRBD1	TRBV30	few	TRBJ1-1	CAWSPFKGTGSLRQNTEAFF	TGTGCCTGGAGTCCGTTCAAGGGGACAGGTAGCCTTCGCCAAAACACTGAAGCTTTCTTT
-	TRBV7-9	-	TRBJ2-7	CASSLVTGYDEQYF	TGTGCCAGCAGCTTAGTCACAGGCTACGACGAGCAGTACTTC
-	TRBV10-3	-	TRBJ2-4	CAISESGGFGKNIQYF	TGTGCCATCAGTGAGTCAGGGGGTTTTGGGAAAAACATTCAGTACTTC
-	TRBV27	few	TRBJ1-5	CASSGLSSNQPQHF	TGTGCCAGCAGTGGACTCAGTAGCAATCAGCCCCAGCATTTT
-	TRBV6-5	-	TRBJ1-3	CASSSWPGNTIYF	TGTGCCAGCAGCTCCTGGCCAGGAAACACCATATATTTT
-	TRBV10-3	-	TRBJ2-7	CAINGGPGNEQYF	TGTGCCATCAACGGAGGCCCGGGGAACGAGCAGTACTTC
TRBD2	TRBV5-6	-	TRBJ2-6	CASSLAGLAASGANVLTF	TGTGCCAGCAGCTTGGCTGGACTAGCGGCCTCTGGGGCCAACGTCCTGACTTTC